This T cell receptor (beta chain) was found in a study of OX40 agonist ivuxolimab in advanced cancers. On this clone itself: Its specificity is unknown.

Study observations and caveats: What antigens the expanded peripheral T cells recognized was never established.

Clones were read by immunoSEQ multiplex PCR, and TCRdb kept only the in-frame ones, dropping some. The data contain 72,000 or so clones, around 80% of them singletons. The sequence derives from an adult with an advanced solid tumor such as melanoma, head and neck, liver or kidney cancer. Sequenced here: CD4+ or CD8+ T cells sorted from blood, sampled in a trial of the OX40 agonist ivuxolimab.

This CDR3 is CASSVEGLTADTQYF. Here the CDR3 DNA reads TGTGCCAGCAGCGTAGAGGGACTAACAGCAGATACGCAGTATTTT. The genes are TRBV9 and TRBJ2-3, with TRBD2 matching 7 bases. J lost 4 bases, V lost 0 bases, and 5 bases had no gene match. Germline CDR1 and CDR2: SGDLS and YYNGEE. CDR3 size: 15 residues. Filled out from reference TRBV9 and TRBJ2-3, the complete variable domain reads DSGVTQTPKHLITATGQRVTLRCSPRSGDLSVYWYQQSLDQGLQFLIQYYNGEERAKGNILERFSAQQFPDLHSELNLSSLELGDSALYFCASSVEGLTADTQYFGPGTRLTVL.